A single sample gave rise to the 27 T cell receptor beta chains below, sequenced in a study of CD8 T cells in Susac syndrome. Random hexamers served to reverse transcribe roughly 0.45 to 1 ug RNA. TCRdb redid the calling of the immunoSEQ multiplex PCR reads with MiXCR, one entry per CDR3 protein. The data contain approximately 220,000 distinct CDR3 sequences, roughly 94% of them singletons. Source material: CD4+ T cells from PBMCs. These receptor sequences come from a human donor with multiple sclerosis.

CDR3 amino acids: CASTGQHNQPQHF. DNA of the CDR3: TGTGCCAGCACGGGACAGCACAATCAGCCCCAGCATTTT. V and J are TRBV2 and TRBJ1-5, with 7 bases that match TRBD1. Trimming at V came to 7 bases and at J to 3 bases, leaving 3 bases not matched to a gene. CDR1 is SNHLY, CDR2 FYNNEI, per germline. The CDR3 loop spans 13 amino acids.

The chain combines TRBV29-1 with TRBJ2-1, with D tentatively TRBD1 or TRBD2 (5 bases each). Trimming cost V 0 bases and J 15 bases, with 15 bases left between them. This CDR3 has 12 amino acids. Germline lookup yields CDR1 SQVTM and CDR2 ANQGSEA. The CDR3 DNA follows: TGCAGCGTTGAAGAGGGACCGCCACGTCGGTTCTTC. Its protein product is CSVEEGPPRRFF.

This clonotype has just one count. The chain has TRBV30 and TRBJ2-5; TRBD1 might be the D (5 bases). Trimming cost V 5 bases and J 2 bases, with 6 bases left between them. The CDR3 length is 11 residues. The germline V gene has CDR1 GTSNPN and CDR2 SVGIG (reference sequence). This CDR3 is CAWAGQETQYF. The CDR3 region has the DNA TGTGCCTGGGCAGGGCAAGAGACCCAGTACTTC.

The chain couples TRBV7-2 to TRBJ2-7; 14 positions agree with TRBD2. The CDR3 totals 15 residues. Losses at the gene ends were 5 bases for V and 5 bases for J; bases not matched to a gene: 5. CDR1 is SGHTA, CDR2 FQGNSA, per germline. CDR3 bases: TGTGCCAGCAGCCCCCGACTAGCGGGGGGGCACGAGCAGTACTTC. Amino acid sequence: CASSPRLAGGHEQYF.

The chain has TRBV29-1 and TRBJ2-5, with D perhaps matching TRBD1 (5 bases). The CDR3 consists of 14 residues. V lost 3 bases, J lost 5 bases, and 16 bases lay in between. The germline V gene has CDR1 SQVTM and CDR2 ANQGSEA. CDR3 coding DNA: TGCAGCGTTGATCTTAGCAGGGTTTGGGAGACCCAGTACTTC. Translated, it gives CSVDLSRVWETQYF.

This clonotype has only one observation. The rearrangement links TRBV2 to TRBJ2-2, with unresolved D. This CDR3 is 11 amino acids long. Germline V gene lookup returns CDR1 SNHLY and CDR2 FYNNEI. Trimming left V 6 bases short and J 6 bases short, with 5 bases between. The CDR3 loop is CASREPGELFF. The DNA of the CDR3 is TGTGCCAGCAGGGAACCCGGGGAGCTGTTTTTT.

V and J are TRBV30 and TRBJ1-6; TRBD1 might be the D (5 bases). The CDR3 consists of 14 residues. Germline CDR1 reads GTSNPN; CDR2 reads SVGIG (reference sequence). The CDR3 DNA sequence: TGTGCATTGGAAAGGGACGGTTATAATTCACCCCTCCACTTT. Protein product: CALERDGYNSPLHF.

Written as DNA, the CDR3 is TGTGCCAGCAGCCTCACTAGCGGGGGTATTCAAGAGACCCAGTACTTC. It specifies CASSLTSGGIQETQYF. The chain has TRBV3-1 and TRBJ2-5; TRBD2 aligns across 11 bases. CDR3 length: 16 amino acids. The V segment lost 4 bases and the J segment 2 bases; nucleotides outside the gene matches: 6. The germline CDR1 and CDR2 sequences are LGHDT and YNNKEL (reference sequence).

The chain is built from TRBV6-6 and TRBJ1-2; TRBD1 matches at 7 bases. CDR1 is MNHNY, CDR2 SVGAGI, per germline (reference sequence). The CDR3 runs 13 residues. V shed 7 bases, J shed 1 base, and the junction held 3 bases outside the gene matches. CDR3 DNA sequence: TGTGCCAGCACTGACAGGGTTAACTATGGCTACACCTTC. This sequence encodes CASTDRVNYGYTF.

The chain has TRBV6-6 and TRBJ1-1, with TRBD1 identical over 8 bases. The junction had 11 bases not matched to a gene; V was cut back by 7 bases and J by 10 bases. The CDR3 length is 13 residues. The V gene's germline CDR1 is MNHNY and CDR2 SVGAGI (reference sequence). This CDR3 is CASTELSGQGAFF. The DNA of the CDR3 is TGTGCCAGCACCGAACTCTCCGGACAGGGAGCTTTCTTT.

The count of this clonotype is one. The chain is built from TRBV30 and TRBJ2-1, with TRBD1 as a possible D gene (6 bases). Trimming removed 2 bases from V and 4 bases from J, with 15 bases in between. This CDR3 contains 15 residues. Germline V gene sequence: CDR1 GTSNPN, CDR2 SVGIG (reference sequence). Here the CDR3 reads CAWSQPTGFYNEQFF. CDR3 DNA: TGTGCCTGGAGTCAACCGACAGGCTTTTACAATGAGCAGTTCTTC.

The V gene is TRBV7-2, the J gene TRBJ1-1; D may be TRBD1 (5 bases). Trimming stripped 5 bases from V and 5 bases from J, with 15 bases between. Germline V gives CDR1 SGHTA, CDR2 FQGNSA. CDR3 length: 14 amino acids. The CDR3 reads CASSESGGGTEAFF. The CDR3 DNA follows: TGTGCCAGCAGCGAAAGCGGGGGAGGGACTGAAGCTTTCTTT.

The V gene is TRBV5-1, the J gene TRBJ2-5; a possible D gene is TRBD2 (5 bases). CDR3 length: 13 residues. The ends were cut back, 3 bases at V and 4 bases at J, with 10 bases in the middle. Germline V CDR1 and CDR2: SGHRS, YFSETQ. The CDR3 sequence is CASSWTAGETQYF. CDR3 bases: TGCGCCAGCAGCTGGACGGCGGGAGAGACCCAGTACTTC. The variable domain in full, completed from reference TRBV5-1 and TRBJ2-5, reads KAGVTQTPRYLIKTRGQQVTLSCSPISGHRSVSWYQQTPGQGLQFLFEYFSETQRNKGNFPGRFSGRQFSNSRSEMNVSTLELGDSALYLCASSWTAGETQYFGPGTRLLVL.

This rearrangement joins TRBV12-3 or TRBV12-4 to TRBJ2-3; 9 bases are shared with TRBD2. The V and J ends lost 1 base and 2 bases, in that order; junction bases with no gene match: 1. CDR3 size: 15 residues. The CDR3 DNA reads TGTGCCAGCAGTTTAGGACTAGCGGACACAGATACGCAGTATTTT. Protein product: CASSLGLADTDTQYF.

This clonotype was detected only once. The rearrangement links TRBV5-6 to TRBJ2-3; 9 bases map to TRBD2. V shed 0 bases, J shed 7 bases, and the junction held 3 bases outside the gene matches. Germline V gives CDR1 SGHDT, CDR2 YYEEEE. The CDR3 length is 14 residues. The CDR3 loop is CASSLGSGGNTQYF. Written as DNA, the CDR3 is TGTGCCAGCAGCTTGGGTAGCGGGGGTAATACGCAGTATTTT. The full variable domain, with the rest looked up from reference TRBV5-6 and TRBJ2-3, is DAGVTQSPTHLIKTRGQQVTLRCSPKSGHDTVSWYQQALGQGPQFIFQYYEEEERQRGNFPDRFSGHQFPNYSSELNVNALLLGDSALYLCASSLGSGGNTQYFGPGTRLTVL.

The rearrangement links TRBV20-1 to TRBJ1-2; TRBD1 might be the D (6 bases). The germline CDR1 and CDR2 sequences are DFQATT and SNEGSKA (reference sequence). The V and J ends lost 0 bases and 8 bases respectively, with 7 bases between them. The CDR3 is made up of 11 amino acids. DNA for the CDR3: TGCAGTGCTAGAGACAGGGGAGGCTACACCTTC. Translation gives CSARDRGGYTF.

About this clonotype itself: Its ends do not fully match the called genes, so a read error is possible. The V gene is TRBV14, the J gene TRBJ1-2, with TRBD1 matching 8 bases. The CDR3 runs 14 residues. Germline CDR1 is SGHDN and CDR2 is FVKESK. CDR3 amino acids: CASSQDRAGTGMVF. The CDR3 bases are TGTGCCAGCAGCCAAGATCGAGCTGGGACAGGAATGGTTTTC.

The chain recombines TRBV27 with TRBJ1-3; D call uncertain. Germline CDR1 reads MNHEY; CDR2 reads SMNVEV (reference sequence). The length of the CDR3 is 14 residues. Trimming removed 6 bases from V and 1 base from J, with 10 bases in between. The CDR3 DNA is TGTGCCAGCAGGCCTCATGGATCTGGAAACACCATATATTTT. This encodes CASRPHGSGNTIYF.

This chain uses TRBV27 with TRBJ1-2, with TRBD1 matching over 10 bases. The CDR3 extends over 15 amino acids. The J segment lost 6 bases and the V segment lost 2 bases, leaving 6 bases of the junction unmatched. Germline CDR1 reads MNHEY; CDR2 reads SMNVEV (reference sequence). DNA for the CDR3: TGTGCCAGCAGTTTAAGGGACAGGGGTAGGGATGGCTACACCTTC. This gives the protein CASSLRDRGRDGYTF.

The rearrangement uses TRBV30 and TRBJ1-1, with D uncertain. V lost 2 bases and J lost 6, with 25 bases in between. The CDR3 extends over 17 amino acids. Germline V CDR1 and CDR2: GTSNPN, SVGIG (reference sequence). The CDR3: CAWSRRRVNSGGPEAFF. CDR3 sequence (DNA): TGTGCCTGGAGTAGGAGGAGAGTAAATTCGGGTGGCCCTGAAGCTTTCTTT.

The count of this clonotype is one. The chain has TRBV6-6 and TRBJ1-6; D remains unclear. Trimming shortened V by 8 bases and J by 11 bases, and 19 bases separated the two germline ends. This CDR3 is built from 14 residues. Germline V gene data show CDR1 as MNHNY and CDR2 as SVGAGI (reference sequence). CDR3 DNA: TGTGCCAGCTCCCCGGCAGGACCAACCACACCCCTCCACTTT. Its translation: CASSPAGPTTPLHF.

The CDR3 sequence: CASSSTPTSGGANYNEQFF. The CDR3 nucleotides read TGTGCCAGCAGCTCAACGCCGACTAGCGGGGGGGCGAACTACAATGAGCAGTTCTTC. The chain combines TRBV7-3 with TRBJ2-1; 14 nucleotides align to TRBD2. Germline CDR1 reads SGHTA; CDR2 reads FQGTGA. V was clipped by 4 bases and J by 3 bases; unmatched bases: 11. The CDR3 runs 19 residues. The full variable domain, in which reference TRBV7-3 and TRBJ2-1 provide the parts outside the CDR3, is GAGVSQTPSNKVTEKGKYVELRCDPISGHTALYWYRQSLGQGPEFLIYFQGTGAADDSGLPNDRFFAVRPEGSVSTLKIQRTERGDSAVYLCASSSTPTSGGANYNEQFFGPGTRLTVL.

The genes are TRBV15 and TRBJ1-5; D call uncertain. CDR1 and CDR2 from the germline V gene are LNHNV and YYDKDF (reference sequence). The germline V and J ends were trimmed by 0 bases and 0 bases, with 15 bases remaining between them. CDR3 size: 18 residues. CDR3 nucleotides: TGTGCCACCAGCAGAGATCTATCGGGTTCCCATAGCAATCAGCCCCAGCATTTT. Its translation is CATSRDLSGSHSNQPQHF.

The genes are TRBV29-1 and TRBJ1-1; D is perhaps TRBD1 (5 bases). The ends were cut back, 1 base at V and 7 bases at J, with 10 bases in the middle. The germline gives CDR1 SQVTM, CDR2 ANQGSEA. The CDR3 covers 12 residues. In DNA form, the CDR3 reads TGCAGCGTTGAAGTAGGGGCTGGTGAAGCTTTCTTT. Amino acids: CSVEVGAGEAFF.

V gene TRBV18 combines with J gene TRBJ2-1; D is possibly TRBD1 (5 bases). CDR1 is KGHSH and CDR2 is LQKENI in the germline V gene. V was cut by 0 bases and J by 1 base, with 22 bases left in between. The CDR3 loop spans 20 amino acids. CDR3 nucleotides: TGTGCCAGCTCACCACCTGTAGGTAGTCGTCCAGGGAATTCCTACAATGAGCAGTTCTTC. Protein: CASSPPVGSRPGNSYNEQFF.

The V gene is TRBV3-1, the J gene TRBJ1-5, with D uncertain. Germline CDR1 LGHDT, CDR2 YNNKEL (reference sequence). The ends were cut back, 1 base at V and 6 bases at J, with 4 bases in the middle. This CDR3 spans 12 amino acids. This CDR3 is CASSQGGQPQHF. The CDR3, as DNA: TGTGCCAGCAGCCAAGGGGGTCAGCCCCAGCATTTT. Combining the CDR3 with reference TRBV3-1 and TRBJ1-5 gives the whole variable domain DTAVSQTPKYLVTQMGNDKSIKCEQNLGHDTMYWYKQDSKKFLKIMFSYNNKELIINETVPNRFSPKSPDKAHLNLHINSLELGDSAVYFCASSQGGQPQHFGDGTRLSIL.

The V call is TRBV25-1, the J call TRBJ2-5; D uncertain. The V and J ends lost 8 bases and 5 bases respectively, with 12 bases between them. Germline V gene data show CDR1 as MGHDK and CDR2 as SYGVNS. The CDR3 is 12 residues long. The chain's CDR3 is CASGGVWETQYF. As DNA, the CDR3 is TGTGCCAGCGGCGGAGTGTGGGAGACCCAGTACTTC. Supplemented by reference TRBV25-1 and TRBJ2-5, the full variable domain reads EADIYQTPRYLVIGTGKKITLECSQTMGHDKMYWYQQDPGMELHLIHYSYGVNSTEKGDLSSESTVSRIRTEHFPLTLESARPSHTSQYLCASGGVWETQYFGPGTRLLVL.